The 25 T cell receptor beta chains presented below share a single source sample, sequenced in a study of response to subunit inactivated influenza vaccine. Each CDR3 protein gets one entry after TCRdb re-called the RT-PCR reads with MiXCR. The data hold about 780,000 distinct CDR3 sequences, with about 18% observed a single time. Sequencing used PBMCs from blood, obtained about 5 days after vaccination. The receptors originated from a man between 45 and 60 years old who received an inactivated influenza vaccine.

This clonotype has a handful of counts. The V and J genes are TRBV15 and TRBJ2-1; D not certain. Trimming cost V 2 bases and J 7 bases, with 9 bases left between them. The CDR3 has 13 residues. Germline V gives CDR1 LNHNV, CDR2 YYDKDF (reference sequence). The CDR3 is CATSRQNANEQFF. As DNA, the CDR3 is TGTGCCACCAGCAGACAAAACGCGAATGAGCAGTTCTTC.

The V and J genes are TRBV6-2 or TRBV6-3 and TRBJ2-1; 9 bases agree with TRBD2. This CDR3 has 17 amino acids. Germline CDR1 MNHEY, CDR2 SVGEGT. With 0 bases clipped from V and 4 bases from J, the junction kept 7 bases outside the gene matches. The CDR3 is CASSYSKGREGYNEQFF. The CDR3 nucleotides read TGTGCCAGCAGTTACTCGAAGGGGCGGGAGGGGTACAATGAGCAGTTCTTC.

V and J are TRBV7-2 and TRBJ2-5, with 8 bases identical to TRBD1. V dropped 5 bases and J dropped 5; count of bases not matched to a gene: 7. Germline CDR1 reads SGHTA; CDR2 reads FQGNSA. CDR3 size: 14 residues. CDR3 in amino acids: CASSDTTGVETQYF. The DNA for the CDR3 is TGTGCCAGCAGCGACACGACAGGGGTTGAGACCCAGTACTTC.

This clonotype was recorded a few times. The chain carries TRBV5-1 and TRBJ2-1, with D perhaps being TRBD1 or TRBD2 (5 bases each). Trimming took 4 bases from V and 0 from J, leaving 8 bases between them. The CDR3 runs 14 residues. Germline values: CDR1 SGHRS, CDR2 YFSETQ. CDR3 amino acids: CASSRDPSYNEQFF. CDR3 nucleotide sequence: TGCGCCAGCAGCCGGGACCCCTCCTACAATGAGCAGTTCTTC.

This chain joins TRBV7-9 and TRBJ1-5, with TRBD1 matching 7 bases. Trimming removed 5 bases from V and 10 bases from J; junction bases left unmatched: 11. The CDR3 totals 14 residues. Germline loops: CDR1 SEHNR, CDR2 FQNEAQ (reference sequence). CDR3 amino acids: CASSAEGAGVPQHF. CDR3 sequence (DNA): TGTGCCAGCAGCGCAGAGGGGGCGGGGGTCCCCCAGCATTTT. Supplemented by reference TRBV7-9 and TRBJ1-5, the full variable domain reads DTGVSQNPRHKITKRGQNVTFRCDPISEHNRLYWYRQTLGQGPEFLTYFQNEAQLEKSRLLSDRFSAERPKGSFSTLEIQRTEQGDSAMYLCASSAEGAGVPQHFGDGTRLSIL.

The V and J genes are TRBV7-2 and TRBJ2-7; possibly TRBD2 for D (6 bases). V was trimmed by 3 bases and J by 3 bases, leaving 12 bases between them. Germline CDR1 reads SGHTA; CDR2 reads FQGNSA. The CDR3 spans 14 residues. The CDR3 reads CASSLGDSYYEQYF. CDR3 nucleotides: TGTGCCAGCAGCTTGGGGGACTCGTACTACGAGCAGTACTTC.

This clonotype has just a few counts. The genes are TRBV6-5 and TRBJ1-2; 9 bases align to TRBD1. The CDR3 has 12 residues. V gave up 6 bases and J gave up 7 bases; unmatched junction bases: 3. CDR1 is MNHEY, CDR2 SVGAGI, per germline. CDR3 residues: CASRQGAGGYTF. CDR3 DNA sequence: TGTGCCAGCAGACAGGGGGCAGGTGGCTACACCTTC.

This clonotype appeared a few times. J is TRBJ1-6 and V is TRBV20-1, with D unclear. This CDR3 has 15 residues. Germline assignment: CDR1 DFQATT and CDR2 SNEGSKA (reference sequence). The germline V and J ends were trimmed by 3 bases and 4 bases, with 13 bases remaining between them. The CDR3, as DNA: TGCAGTGCTAGTGCGAACTCAGTGTATAATTCACCCCTCCACTTT. It encodes CSASANSVYNSPLHF.

The chain employs TRBV27 and TRBJ2-3; 7 bases match TRBD2. CDR1 is MNHEY, CDR2 SMNVEV, per germline (reference sequence). The ends lost 7 bases at V and 4 bases at J; junction bases unmatched: 8. CDR3 length: 14 residues. The CDR3 DNA follows: TGTGCCAGCATGCGTGAAGCGGGGTCAGATACGCAGTATTTT. Its protein product is CASMREAGSDTQYF.

The rearrangement uses TRBV20-1 and TRBJ2-7; 7 bases are shared with TRBD1. Germline trimming cut 7 bases from V and 3 bases from J; bases unmatched to any gene: 12. CDR1 and CDR2 (germline): DFQATT, SNEGSKA (reference sequence). CDR3 size: 14 residues. CDR3 amino acids: CSVNPGTALYEQYF. The CDR3 coding sequence is TGCAGTGTCAACCCTGGGACAGCCCTCTACGAGCAGTACTTC.

The J gene is TRBJ1-4, the V gene TRBV20-1; no reliable D call. This CDR3 spans 18 amino acids. The V gene's germline CDR1 is DFQATT and CDR2 SNEGSKA (reference sequence). V lost 2 bases and J lost 3, with 22 bases in between. The CDR3 spells CSARTSRVSVSPNEKLFF. CDR3 coding DNA: TGCAGTGCTAGAACCTCCCGAGTGTCGGTATCTCCTAATGAAAAACTGTTTTTT.

In this sample, this clonotype turned up many times. CDR3 sequence: CASSPSGTAYNEQFF. CDR3 nucleotide sequence: TGTGCCAGCAGTCCGTCCGGGACAGCTTACAATGAGCAGTTCTTC. V and J are TRBV28 and TRBJ2-1; 7 bases are shared with TRBD1. V gave up 5 bases and J gave up 4 bases; unmatched junction bases: 8. CDR1 is MDHEN, CDR2 SYDVKM, per germline. The CDR3 is made up of 15 amino acids.

The table lists this clonotype with a few counts. This chain connects TRBV29-1 to TRBJ1-2, with D perhaps matching TRBD1 (6 bases). Germline assignment: CDR1 SQVTM and CDR2 ANQGSEA. The CDR3 contains 11 residues. The V end lost 5 bases, the J end lost 5 bases, and 9 bases lay between the germline ends. CDR3 nucleotides: TGCAGCGTTTCCGGACAGTATGGCTACACCTTC. Residues: CSVSGQYGYTF.

The chain joins TRBV28 to TRBJ2-2, with 11 bases matching TRBD1. V lost 6 bases, J lost 5 bases, and 8 bases stayed unmatched. The germline CDR1 and CDR2 sequences are MDHEN and SYDVKM. There are 16 residues in the CDR3. The CDR3 DNA reads TGTGCCAGCAGCCCCTGGGGACAGGGGGTTACCGGGGAGCTGTTTTTT. Amino acids: CASSPWGQGVTGELFF. Complete variable domain (other parts from reference TRBV28 and TRBJ2-2): DVKVTQSSRYLVKRTGEKVFLECVQDMDHENMFWYRQDPGLGLRLIYFSYDVKMKEKGDIPEGYSVSREKKERFSLILESASTNQTSMYLCASSPWGQGVTGELFFGEGSRLTVL.

V and J are TRBV7-2 and TRBJ2-7; D is ambiguous. Trimming cost V 4 bases and J 1 base, with 8 bases left between them. CDR3 size: 13 residues. Germline assignment: CDR1 SGHTA and CDR2 FQGNSA. The CDR3: CASSSAESYEQYF. CDR3 DNA: TGTGCCAGCAGCTCGGCAGAATCCTACGAGCAGTACTTC.

CDR3 bases: TGTGCCAGCATACAGGGTGGGAACGAGCAGTACTTC. Its translation: CASIQGGNEQYF. The rearrangement joins TRBV28 to TRBJ2-7, with D tentatively TRBD1 (6 bases). This CDR3 comprises 12 residues. Germline lookup yields CDR1 MDHEN and CDR2 SYDVKM. V gave up 7 bases and J gave up 5 bases, with 12 bases separating them.

The chain employs TRBV25-1 and TRBJ1-2; maybe TRBD1 (5 bases). The V and J ends lost 2 bases and 8 bases respectively, with 15 bases between them. Germline CDR1 reads MGHDK; CDR2 reads SYGVNS. This CDR3 is 14 amino acids long. CDR3 DNA sequence: TGTGCCAGCAGTGAAGGGGAAGGGGCGTACGGCTACACCTTC. This codes for CASSEGEGAYGYTF.

This clonotype occurred a few times. This sequence joins TRBV28 and TRBJ2-3, with D maybe TRBD2 (6 bases). This CDR3 has 18 amino acids. The V end lost 5 bases, the J end lost 0 bases, and 21 bases lay between the germline ends. Germline CDR1 is MDHEN and CDR2 is SYDVKM. CDR3 coding DNA: TGTGCCAGCAGTCATTCTCCGGGACTGGGCACTAGCACAGATACGCAGTATTTT. Encoded protein: CASSHSPGLGTSTDTQYF.

CDR3 nucleotide sequence: TGTGCCATCAGTGACTACCGGGGCACTGAAGCTTTCTTT. Protein sequence: CAISDYRGTEAFF. The chain combines TRBV10-3 with TRBJ1-1; no reliable D call. V shed 3 bases and J shed 4 bases, with 9 bases lying between them. Germline CDR1 is ENHRY and CDR2 is SYGVKD. CDR3 length: 13 residues.

This clonotype was picked up a small number of times. V gene TRBV7-9 combines with J gene TRBJ2-4; 7 bases align to TRBD1. The junction had 6 bases not matched to a gene; V was cut back by 4 bases and J by 6 bases. The germline gives CDR1 SEHNR, CDR2 FQNEAQ (reference sequence). The CDR3 has 14 residues. This CDR3 is CASSSNRGGNIQYF. CDR3 bases: TGTGCCAGCAGCTCCAACAGGGGTGGAAACATTCAGTACTTC.

The chain uses TRBV28 and TRBJ2-3, with 12 bases aligning to TRBD2. The CDR3 sequence is 19 residues long. With V trimmed by 5 bases and J by 4 bases, 16 bases remained unmatched. Per the germline V gene, CDR1 is MDHEN and CDR2 is SYDVKM. Written as DNA, the CDR3 is TGTGCCAGCAGTCCCTATGCTAGCGGGAGGGCATTGAACGCAGATACGCAGTATTTT. Its translation is CASSPYASGRALNADTQYF.

This clonotype was picked up a small number of times. The CDR3 nucleotides are TGCAGTGCCGTCCGGTCAGTGGACGAGCAGTTCTTC. Protein: CSAVRSVDEQFF. This rearrangement joins TRBV20-1 to TRBJ2-1, with unresolved D. The CDR3 has 12 amino acids. Germline loops: CDR1 DFQATT, CDR2 SNEGSKA (reference sequence). V gave up 6 bases and J gave up 10 bases, with 16 bases separating them.

This clonotype was detected a few times. The gene calls are TRBV20-1 and TRBJ2-3, with D perhaps matching TRBD1 or TRBD2 (5 bases each). Per germline, CDR1 DFQATT and CDR2 SNEGSKA (reference sequence). The ends were cut back, 2 bases at V and 2 bases at J, with 11 bases in the middle. The CDR3 runs to 14 residues. In nucleotides, the CDR3 is TGCAGTGCTAGACGGGGACCGTCCACAGATACGCAGTATTTT. Encoded protein: CSARRGPSTDTQYF.

This chain connects TRBV11-2 to TRBJ2-6, with D possibly matching TRBD2 (5 bases). Germline CDR1 SGHAT, CDR2 FQNNGV. CDR3 length: 13 amino acids. The ends were cut back, 4 bases at V and 4 bases at J, with 5 bases in the middle. CDR3 sequence (DNA): TGTGCCAGCAGCTCGGGAGGGGCCAACGTCCTGACTTTC. This sequence encodes CASSSGGANVLTF. Variable domain in full (rest from reference TRBV11-2 and TRBJ2-6): EAGVAQSPRYKIIEKRQSVAFWCNPISGHATLYWYQQILGQGPKLLIQFQNNGVVDDSQLPKDRFSAERLKGVDSTLKIQPAKLEDSAVYLCASSSGGANVLTFGAGSRLTVL.

The V and J genes are TRBV12-3 or TRBV12-4 and TRBJ2-7, with D unresolved. V shed 4 bases and J shed 3 bases, with 10 bases lying between them. CDR3 length equals 13 residues. This chain's CDR3 is CASSSLMHYEQYF. In DNA, the CDR3 is TGTGCCAGCAGTTCTCTGATGCACTACGAGCAGTACTTC.